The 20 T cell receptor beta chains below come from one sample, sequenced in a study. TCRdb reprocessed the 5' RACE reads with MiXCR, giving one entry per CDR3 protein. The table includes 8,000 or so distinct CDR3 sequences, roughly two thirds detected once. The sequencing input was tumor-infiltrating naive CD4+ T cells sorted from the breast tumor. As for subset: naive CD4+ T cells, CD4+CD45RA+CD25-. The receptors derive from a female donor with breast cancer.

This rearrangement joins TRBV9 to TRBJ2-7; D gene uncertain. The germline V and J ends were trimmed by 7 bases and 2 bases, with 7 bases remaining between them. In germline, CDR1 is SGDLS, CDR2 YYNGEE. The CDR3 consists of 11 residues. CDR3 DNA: TGTGCCAGCCTTAGTGCCTACGAGCAGTACTTC. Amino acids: CASLSAYEQYF.

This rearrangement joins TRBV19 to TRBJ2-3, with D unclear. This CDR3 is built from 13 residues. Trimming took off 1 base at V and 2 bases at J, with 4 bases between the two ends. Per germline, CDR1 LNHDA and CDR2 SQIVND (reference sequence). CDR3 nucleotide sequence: TGTGCCAGTAGTATAGTCCTCACAGATACGCAGTATTTT. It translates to CASSIVLTDTQYF.

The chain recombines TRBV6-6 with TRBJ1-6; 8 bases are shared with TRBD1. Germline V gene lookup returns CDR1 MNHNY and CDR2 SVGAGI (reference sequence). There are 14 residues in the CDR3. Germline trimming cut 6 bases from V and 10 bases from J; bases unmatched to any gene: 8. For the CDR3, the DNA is TGTGCCAGCAGATCAGGGGGCGCAGAGTCACCCCTCCACTTT. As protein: CASRSGGAESPLHF.

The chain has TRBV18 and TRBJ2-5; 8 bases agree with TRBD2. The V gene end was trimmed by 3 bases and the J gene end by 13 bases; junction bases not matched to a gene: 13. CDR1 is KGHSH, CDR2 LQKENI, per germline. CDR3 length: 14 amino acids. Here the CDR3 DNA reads TGTGCCAGCTCACCGAGTTCGACGACTAGCGCGATGTACTTC. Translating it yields CASSPSSTTSAMYF.

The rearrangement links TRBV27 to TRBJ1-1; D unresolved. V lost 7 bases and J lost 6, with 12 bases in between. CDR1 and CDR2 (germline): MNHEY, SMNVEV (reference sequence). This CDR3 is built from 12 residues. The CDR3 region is CASTLLTAEAFF. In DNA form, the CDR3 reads TGTGCCAGCACCCTTTTGACGGCTGAAGCTTTCTTT.

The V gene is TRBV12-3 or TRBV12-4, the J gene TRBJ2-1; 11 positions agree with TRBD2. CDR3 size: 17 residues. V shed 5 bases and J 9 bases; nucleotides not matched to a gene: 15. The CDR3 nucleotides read TGTGCCAGCAGTCGCTCTAGCGGGGGGCCTATTGGTAGTGAGCAGTTCTTC. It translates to CASSRSSGGPIGSEQFF.

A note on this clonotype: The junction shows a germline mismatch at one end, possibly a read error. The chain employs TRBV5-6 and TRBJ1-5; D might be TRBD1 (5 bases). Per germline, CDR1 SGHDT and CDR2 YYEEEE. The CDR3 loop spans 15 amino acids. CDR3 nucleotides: TGTGCCAGCAGCTTCCAGGGCGCTAGCAATCAGCCACAGCATTTT. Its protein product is CASSFQGASNQPQHF.

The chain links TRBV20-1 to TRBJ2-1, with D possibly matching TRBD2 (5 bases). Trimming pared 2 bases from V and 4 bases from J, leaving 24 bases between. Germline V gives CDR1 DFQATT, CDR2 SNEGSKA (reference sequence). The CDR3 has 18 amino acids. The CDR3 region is CSARMSGGRLSLYNEQFF. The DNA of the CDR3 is TGCAGTGCTAGAATGTCAGGAGGACGACTTTCTTTGTACAATGAGCAGTTCTTC.

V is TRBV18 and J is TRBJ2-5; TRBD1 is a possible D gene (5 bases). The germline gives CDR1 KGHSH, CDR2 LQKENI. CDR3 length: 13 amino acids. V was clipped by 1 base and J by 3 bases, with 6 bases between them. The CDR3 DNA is TGTGCCAGCTCACCACGACAGAAAGAGACCCAGTACTTC. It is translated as CASSPRQKETQYF. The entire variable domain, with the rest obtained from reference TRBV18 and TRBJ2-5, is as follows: NAGVMQNPRHLVRRRGQEARLRCSPMKGHSHVYWYRQLPEEGLKFMVYLQKENIIDESGMPKERFSAEFPKEGPSILRIQQVVRGDSAAYFCASSPRQKETQYFGPGTRLLVL.

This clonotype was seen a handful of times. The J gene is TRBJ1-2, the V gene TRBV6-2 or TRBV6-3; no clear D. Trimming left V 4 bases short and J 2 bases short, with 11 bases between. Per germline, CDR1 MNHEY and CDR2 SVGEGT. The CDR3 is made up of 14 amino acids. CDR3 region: CASSSSLGNYGYTF. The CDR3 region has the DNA TGTGCCAGCAGTTCAAGTTTGGGGAACTATGGCTACACCTTC.

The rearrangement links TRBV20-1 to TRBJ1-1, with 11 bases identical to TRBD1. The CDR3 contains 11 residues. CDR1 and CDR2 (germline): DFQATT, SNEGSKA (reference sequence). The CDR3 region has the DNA TGCAGGGGGACAGGGGGCACTGAAGCTTTCTTT. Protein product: CRGTGGTEAFF.

CDR3 in amino acids: CASSQDLRPGLSYGYTF. Written as DNA, the CDR3 is TGCGCCAGCAGCCAAGATCTTAGGCCTGGCTTGTCCTATGGCTACACCTTC. V is TRBV4-1 and J is TRBJ1-2; D ambiguous. The CDR3 has 17 amino acids. Trimming cost V 0 bases and J 4 bases, with 18 bases left between them. Looked up from germline, CDR1 is MGHRA and CDR2 is YSYEKL.

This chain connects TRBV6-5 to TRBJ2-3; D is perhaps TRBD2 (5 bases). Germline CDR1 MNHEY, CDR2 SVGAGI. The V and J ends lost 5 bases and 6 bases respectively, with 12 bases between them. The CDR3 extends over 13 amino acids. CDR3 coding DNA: TGTGCCAGCAGTGGGCAGCGGCGGGATACGCAGTATTTT. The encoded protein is CASSGQRRDTQYF.

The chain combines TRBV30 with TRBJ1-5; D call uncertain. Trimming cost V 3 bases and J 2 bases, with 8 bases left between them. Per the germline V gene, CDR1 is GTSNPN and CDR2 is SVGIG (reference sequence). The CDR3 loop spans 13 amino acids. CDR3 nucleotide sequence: TGTGCCTGGAGCCAGCAAGGCAATCAGCCCCAGCATTTT. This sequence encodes CAWSQQGNQPQHF.

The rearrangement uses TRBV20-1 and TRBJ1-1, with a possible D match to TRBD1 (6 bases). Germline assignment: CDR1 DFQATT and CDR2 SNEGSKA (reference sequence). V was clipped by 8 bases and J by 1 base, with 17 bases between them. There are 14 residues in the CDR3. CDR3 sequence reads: CSSSGGAGNTEAFF. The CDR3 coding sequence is TGCAGTTCCTCTGGGGGGGCTGGGAACACTGAAGCTTTCTTT.

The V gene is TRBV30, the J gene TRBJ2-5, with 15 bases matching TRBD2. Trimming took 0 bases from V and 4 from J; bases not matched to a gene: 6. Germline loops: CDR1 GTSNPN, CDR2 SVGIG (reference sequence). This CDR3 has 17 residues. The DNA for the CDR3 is TGTGCCTGGAGTGTACTGGGACTAGCGGGGGGACTAGAGACCCAGTACTTC. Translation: CAWSVLGLAGGLETQYF. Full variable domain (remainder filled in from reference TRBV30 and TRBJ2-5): SQTIHQWPATLVQPVGSPLSLECTVEGTSNPNLYWYRQAAGRGLQLLFYSVGIGQISSEVPQNLSASRPQDRQFILSSKKLLLSDSGFYLCAWSVLGLAGGLETQYFGPGTRLLVL.

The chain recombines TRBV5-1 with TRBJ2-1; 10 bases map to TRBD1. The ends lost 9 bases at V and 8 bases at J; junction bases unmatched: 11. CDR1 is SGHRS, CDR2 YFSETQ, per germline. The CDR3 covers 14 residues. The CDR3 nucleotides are TGCGCCACCACCCCGGGACAGGGGTCGGATGAGCAGTTCTTC. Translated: CATTPGQGSDEQFF.

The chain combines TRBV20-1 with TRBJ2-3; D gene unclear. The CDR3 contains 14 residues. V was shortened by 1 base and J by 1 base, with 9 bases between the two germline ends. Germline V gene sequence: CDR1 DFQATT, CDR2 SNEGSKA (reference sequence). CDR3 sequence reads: CSARGVPCTDTQYF. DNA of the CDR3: TGCAGTGCTAGAGGGGTACCCTGCACAGATACGCAGTATTTT.

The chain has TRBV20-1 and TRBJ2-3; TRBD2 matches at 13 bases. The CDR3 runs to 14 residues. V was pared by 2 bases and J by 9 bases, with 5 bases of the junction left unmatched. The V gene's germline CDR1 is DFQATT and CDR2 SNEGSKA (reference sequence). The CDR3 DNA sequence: TGCAGTGCTAGAATTACTAGCGGGGGGGCCACGCAGTATTTT. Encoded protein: CSARITSGGATQYF.

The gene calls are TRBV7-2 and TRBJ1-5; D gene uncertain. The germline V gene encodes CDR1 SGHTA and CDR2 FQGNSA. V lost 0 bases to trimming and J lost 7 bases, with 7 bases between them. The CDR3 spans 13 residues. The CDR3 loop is CASSLAGKQPQHF. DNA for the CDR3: TGTGCCAGCAGCTTAGCAGGAAAACAGCCCCAGCATTTT.